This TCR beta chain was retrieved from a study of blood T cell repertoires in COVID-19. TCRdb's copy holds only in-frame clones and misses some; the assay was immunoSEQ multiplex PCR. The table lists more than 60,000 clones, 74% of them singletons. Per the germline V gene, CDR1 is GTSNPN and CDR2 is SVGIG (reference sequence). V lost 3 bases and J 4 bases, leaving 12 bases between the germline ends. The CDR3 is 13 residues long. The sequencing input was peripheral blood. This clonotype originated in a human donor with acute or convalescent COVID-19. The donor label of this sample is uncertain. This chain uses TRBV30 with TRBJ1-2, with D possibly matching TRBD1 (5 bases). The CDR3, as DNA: TGTGCCTGGAGCGCAGACAGTCGCTATGGCTACACCTTC. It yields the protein CAWSADSRYGYTF.